The 16 T cell receptor beta chains below all came from one sample that was sequenced in a study of shared clonotypes between healthy human individuals (dated by TCRdb to 2019 to 2021). To prepare the library, the immunoSEQ multiplex PCR assay was applied. Entries here come from immuneACCESS through TCRdb and include only in-frame sequences with V and J called. Some clones fail to appear in such tables; in the studies checked, an unresolved V gene covers under half of the shortfall, and the cause of the remainder is unknown. Across this sample there are some 630,000 clones, with approximately 96% seen only once. The top ten clones comprise 0.11% of the sample. CD8 naive samples were CD45RO-negative cells positively selected for CCR7, giving a CD45RA+CCR7+ population that excluded TemRA cells. The material sequenced was naive CD8+ T cells sorted from blood. Interpreted using the paper, the cell subset or site label stands for: CD45RA+CCR7+. The receptors here all came from a woman in her twenties or thirties in good health.

The chain combines TRBV7-7 with TRBJ2-5; 7 nucleotides line up with TRBD2. CDR1 is SSHAT and CDR2 is FNYEAQ in the germline V gene (reference sequence). This CDR3 has 19 residues. The trim removed 5 bases at V and 3 bases at J, leaving 21 bases unmatched. Here the CDR3 reads CASSPRMSHTWGGEETQYF. In DNA form, the CDR3 reads TGTGCCAGCAGCCCACGGATGTCCCACACCTGGGGGGGAGAAGAGACCCAGTACTTC.

The chain is built from TRBV29-1 and TRBJ2-1; the D gene could be TRBD1 or TRBD2 (5 bases each). The CDR3 consists of 15 residues. The ends were cut back, 6 bases at V and 5 bases at J, with 20 bases in the middle. CDR1 is SQVTM and CDR2 is ANQGSEA in the germline V gene. The CDR3 loop is CSVDSFARDHNEQFF. Written as DNA, the CDR3 is TGCAGCGTCGACAGTTTCGCCCGGGATCACAATGAGCAGTTCTTC.

The chain links TRBV19 to TRBJ1-1; D uncertain. Germline V gives CDR1 LNHDA, CDR2 SQIVND (reference sequence). Trimming removed 0 bases at V and 1 base at J, with 21 bases between. This CDR3 is built from 19 residues. The DNA of the CDR3 is TGTGCCAGTAGTATAGATTTGTGGAGGGAGAAGAGCTGGAACACTGAAGCTTTCTTT. It specifies CASSIDLWREKSWNTEAFF.

The V and J genes are TRBV29-1 and TRBJ1-2; 8 bases fit TRBD1. V dropped 7 bases and J dropped 3; count of bases not matched to a gene: 4. In germline, CDR1 is SQVTM, CDR2 ANQGSEA. The CDR3 is made up of 12 amino acids. The CDR3 is CSAGQADYGYTF. For the CDR3, the DNA is TGCAGCGCGGGACAGGCGGACTATGGCTACACCTTC.

In DNA form, the CDR3 reads TGTGCCAGCAGCCCTCGTACAGGGCCAGACTATGGCTACACCTTC. Protein sequence: CASSPRTGPDYGYTF. The rearrangement uses TRBV28 and TRBJ1-2, with D perhaps TRBD1 (6 bases). The CDR3 extends over 15 amino acids. Between the trimmed V and J ends, which lost 6 bases and 3 bases, there was a span of 17 bases. CDR1 and CDR2 (germline): MDHEN, SYDVKM.

The chain has TRBV2 and TRBJ2-7, with TRBD2 matching over 10 bases. From germline, CDR1 is SNHLY and CDR2 FYNNEI. The CDR3 is made up of 14 amino acids. The V gene end was trimmed by 8 bases and the J gene end by 7 bases; junction bases not matched to a gene: 11. CDR3 nucleotides: TGTGCCAGCTCGATCGAACTAGCGGGGCTGGAGCAGTACTTC. Protein sequence: CASSIELAGLEQYF.

This sequence joins TRBV2 and TRBJ2-3, with D tentatively TRBD1 (5 bases). The CDR3 sequence is 15 residues long. Per the germline V gene, CDR1 is SNHLY and CDR2 is FYNNEI. V dropped 8 bases and J dropped 1 base, with 16 bases sitting between them. The CDR3 protein is CASPAGASGTDTQYF. CDR3 nucleotides: TGTGCCAGCCCAGCTGGGGCATCGGGCACAGATACGCAGTATTTT.

The J gene is TRBJ2-1, the V gene TRBV6-5, with 9 bases that match TRBD2. This CDR3 is built from 15 residues. The J segment lost 7 bases and the V segment lost 6 bases, leaving 10 bases of the junction unmatched. Germline V gives CDR1 MNHEY, CDR2 SVGAGI. CDR3 bases: TGTGCCAGCAGAGAGACTAGCGGCACACGGAATGAGCAGTTCTTC. Translation gives CASRETSGTRNEQFF.

With regard to this clone: Distinct nucleotide sequences in the sample also encode this CDR3. This chain uses TRBV29-1 with TRBJ1-2; possibly TRBD1 for D (6 bases). The germline CDR1 and CDR2 sequences are SQVTM and ANQGSEA. Trimming shortened V by 4 bases and J by 8 bases, and 11 bases separated the two germline ends. The CDR3 runs 11 residues. CDR3 protein: CSVVGGEGYTF. CDR3 DNA sequence: TGCAGCGTTGTAGGGGGGGAAGGCTACACCTTC.

The rearrangement uses TRBV28 and TRBJ2-3; unclear D gene. The CDR3 length is 14 residues. V lost 4 bases and J 1 base, leaving 9 bases between the germline ends. Germline loops: CDR1 MDHEN, CDR2 SYDVKM. DNA for the CDR3: TGTGCCAGCAGTTACCGGTGGGGCACAGATACGCAGTATTTT. This sequence encodes CASSYRWGTDTQYF. The whole variable domain, filled in from reference TRBV28 and TRBJ2-3, reads DVKVTQSSRYLVKRTGEKVFLECVQDMDHENMFWYRQDPGLGLRLIYFSYDVKMKEKGDIPEGYSVSREKKERFSLILESASTNQTSMYLCASSYRWGTDTQYFGPGTRLTVL.

The rearrangement links TRBV4-2 to TRBJ2-7; 11 bases line up with TRBD2. Germline trimming cut 5 bases from V and 2 bases from J; bases unmatched to any gene: 14. Germline V gene sequence: CDR1 LGHNA, CDR2 YNFKEQ. This CDR3 has 18 residues. Here the CDR3 reads CASSLALGTSGKAYEQYF. CDR3 coding DNA: TGTGCCAGCAGCTTAGCCCTAGGGACTAGCGGTAAAGCCTACGAGCAGTACTTC.

The chain carries TRBV4-1 and TRBJ1-2; 9 nucleotides align to TRBD1. The V gene end was trimmed by 5 bases and the J gene end by 4 bases; junction bases not matched to a gene: 8. Looked up from germline, CDR1 is MGHRA and CDR2 is YSYEKL. The CDR3 runs 15 residues. The CDR3 here is CASSVRTGDAYGYTF. CDR3 coding DNA: TGCGCCAGCAGCGTCCGGACAGGGGACGCCTATGGCTACACCTTC.

The sample holds a few counts of this clone. The chain employs TRBV4-1 and TRBJ1-1; D uncertain. The V gene lost 1 base and the J gene lost 7 bases, with 7 bases spanning the gap. CDR3 size: 12 residues. Germline lookup yields CDR1 MGHRA and CDR2 YSYEKL. Here the CDR3 DNA reads TGCGCCAGCAGCCAAGCGGGTATTGAAGCTTTCTTT. Translation gives CASSQAGIEAFF.

V and J are TRBV21-1 and TRBJ1-1; the table's TRBD1 call for D was not verified on the DNA. TRBV21-1 is annotated as a pseudogene. The length of the CDR3 is 14 residues. DNA for the CDR3: TGTGCCAGCAGCAAAGTTTCAGGGGATGCTGAAGCTTTCTTT. Translation: CASSKVSGDAEAFF.

This clone was detected once. The V gene is TRBV5-1, the J gene TRBJ1-2; 7 nucleotides line up with TRBD1. The CDR3 runs 14 residues. Per the germline V gene, CDR1 is SGHRS and CDR2 is YFSETQ. The V gene end was trimmed by 2 bases and the J gene end by 7 bases; junction bases not matched to a gene: 8. The CDR3 DNA reads as TGCGCCAGCAGCTTAAAGGGGGACAGTGGTGGCTACACCTTC. The encoded protein is CASSLKGDSGGYTF.

The rearrangement joins TRBV27 to TRBJ2-1; D may be TRBD2 (5 bases). The V end lost 5 bases, the J end lost 4 bases, and 15 bases lay between the germline ends. The CDR3 extends over 15 amino acids. Germline-derived CDR1 and CDR2 are MNHEY and SMNVEV (reference sequence). DNA for the CDR3: TGTGCCAGCAGTCCCCAAGGGAGTACTTACAATGAGCAGTTCTTC. The encoded protein is CASSPQGSTYNEQFF.